Below, 27 T cell receptor beta chains from the same sample are listed, as sequenced in a study of T cell repertoires in cytomegalovirus infection. TCRdb analysed the reads with MiXCR anew, one entry per CDR3 protein. The sample yields 480,000 or so distinct CDR3 sequences, roughly 10% seen once. Sequencing was done on a sample of PBMCs. These receptor sequences come from a human donor in good health (CMV status not recorded). Some clones in this sample may be carry-over from other donors' samples.

This clonotype was recorded many times. The V and J genes are TRBV5-1 and TRBJ2-5; 10 positions match TRBD1. The CDR3 extends over 15 amino acids. V gave up 4 bases and J gave up 4 bases; unmatched junction bases: 7. Germline V lookup: CDR1 SGHRS, CDR2 YFSETQ. Written as DNA, the CDR3 is TGCGCCAGCAGCGCCTCCGGGACAGGGGCAGAGACCCAGTACTTC. Translation gives CASSASGTGAETQYF.

This chain uses TRBV3-1 with TRBJ1-1; TRBD1 aligns across 8 bases. V was clipped by 10 bases and J by 9 bases; unmatched bases: 7. From germline, CDR1 is LGHDT and CDR2 YNNKEL (reference sequence). The CDR3 has 11 residues. CDR3 sequence (DNA): TGTGCCACCTCGACAGGGGACAAAGCTTTCTTT. Amino acids: CATSTGDKAFF.

This clonotype appeared once. The chain has TRBV18 and TRBJ2-7; D is unclear. V was trimmed by 4 bases and J by 7 bases, leaving 17 bases between them. CDR3 length: 14 residues. The germline CDR1 and CDR2 sequences are KGHSH and LQKENI. CDR3 in amino acids: CASSLRPGPPEQYF. The CDR3 DNA reads TGTGCCAGCTCACTAAGACCGGGCCCCCCGGAGCAGTACTTC.

This chain uses TRBV5-1 with TRBJ2-5, with 8 bases that match TRBD2. Germline CDR1 and CDR2: SGHRS and YFSETQ. The V segment lost 3 bases and the J segment 7 bases; nucleotides outside the gene matches: 8. CDR3 length: 14 amino acids. The CDR3 coding sequence is TGCGCCAGCAGCTCAATCCGACGGGGGGGGACCCAGTACTTC. Amino acid sequence: CASSSIRRGGTQYF.

This clonotype showed up many times. The rearrangement joins TRBV12-3 or TRBV12-4 to TRBJ2-7; no firm D call. V was shortened by 8 bases and J by 0 bases, with 11 bases between the two germline ends. The CDR3 spans 13 residues. The CDR3 loop reads CASGYSISYEQYF. CDR3 coding DNA: TGTGCCAGCGGATACTCAATCTCCTACGAGCAGTACTTC.

This clonotype came up a few times. This chain joins TRBV4-2 and TRBJ2-3; the D gene is possibly TRBD1 (6 bases). Germline V lookup: CDR1 LGHNA, CDR2 YNFKEQ. Trimming stripped 3 bases from V and 5 bases from J, with 9 bases between. The CDR3 covers 13 residues. CDR3 sequence (DNA): TGTGCCAGCAGCCAGGGGGCGGGAGATACGCAGTATTTT. The encoded protein is CASSQGAGDTQYF.

The V call is TRBV27, the J call TRBJ2-7, with 8 bases fitting TRBD2. Germline V gene sequence: CDR1 MNHEY, CDR2 SMNVEV (reference sequence). The CDR3 loop spans 14 amino acids. V was pared by 6 bases and J by 6 bases, with 10 bases of the junction left unmatched. The CDR3 here is CASSRPGLGSEQYF. The CDR3 DNA is TGTGCCAGCAGCCGGCCGGGACTAGGCAGCGAGCAGTACTTC.

There are a few counts of this clonotype. CDR3 nucleotide sequence: TGCAGCGTTGGGAACAGAGAGGAGCAGTTCTTC. Protein product: CSVGNREEQFF. J is TRBJ2-1 and V is TRBV29-1, with D unclear. Germline lookup yields CDR1 SQVTM and CDR2 ANQGSEA. CDR3 length equals 11 residues. V gave up 4 bases and J gave up 10 bases, with 11 bases separating them.

This clonotype was observed at least ten times. The chain links TRBV6-1 to TRBJ2-4, with D unclear. V was clipped by 6 bases and J by 4 bases, with 13 bases between them. The germline CDR1 and CDR2 sequences are MNHNS and SASEGT. CDR3 size: 14 residues. The CDR3 loop is CASSRPQDKNIQYF. The DNA for the CDR3 is TGTGCCAGCAGCCGTCCCCAGGATAAAAACATTCAGTACTTC.

This clonotype was counted ten times or more. The chain combines TRBV2 with TRBJ2-7, with 7 nucleotides matching TRBD1. Germline V gene data show CDR1 as SNHLY and CDR2 as FYNNEI. There are 16 residues in the CDR3. The V gene end was trimmed by 5 bases and the J gene end by 0 bases; junction bases not matched to a gene: 10. The chain's CDR3 is CASSTGADLSSYEQYF. Here the CDR3 DNA reads TGTGCCAGCAGTACAGGGGCCGACCTGAGCTCCTACGAGCAGTACTTC.

This clonotype was counted ten times or more. The rearrangement links TRBV4-2 to TRBJ1-2; 9 nucleotides align to TRBD1. The CDR3 covers 13 residues. Germline V gene sequence: CDR1 LGHNA, CDR2 YNFKEQ. With V trimmed by 3 bases and J by 6 bases, 2 bases remained unmatched. The CDR3 here is CASSQDRGDGYTF. The CDR3 nucleotides are TGTGCCAGCAGCCAGGACAGGGGTGATGGCTACACCTTC.

In its sample, this clonotype was seen a few times. In DNA form, the CDR3 reads TGCAGCGTTGGGGGTGGGGAGACCCAGTACTTC. Its protein product is CSVGGGETQYF. The V and J genes are TRBV29-1 and TRBJ2-5; D gene ambiguous. V was cut by 4 bases and J by 5 bases, with 8 bases left in between. CDR3 size: 11 residues. Looked up from germline, CDR1 is SQVTM and CDR2 is ANQGSEA.

This clonotype was found many times. The V and J genes are TRBV10-3 and TRBJ2-3, with 7 bases aligning to TRBD1. Per germline, CDR1 ENHRY and CDR2 SYGVKD. With V trimmed by 4 bases and J by 1 base, 2 bases remained unmatched. This CDR3 region has 14 residues. The CDR3 is CAISADRGTDTQYF. For the CDR3, the DNA is TGTGCCATCAGTGCCGACAGGGGCACAGATACGCAGTATTTT.

A remark on this clonotype: Germline is not matched at one junction end, which may reflect a read error. The V and J genes are TRBV27 and TRBJ1-1; TRBD1 might be the D (6 bases). Germline lookup yields CDR1 MNHEY and CDR2 SMNVEV (reference sequence). CDR3 length equals 13 residues. Here the CDR3 DNA reads TGTGACAGCAGTTTGGGGGGGCGCACTGAAGCTTTCTTT. Translated, it gives CDSSLGGRTEAFF.

The chain has TRBV5-1 and TRBJ1-1; D is possibly TRBD1 (6 bases). Per the germline V gene, CDR1 is SGHRS and CDR2 is YFSETQ. The ends were cut back, 5 bases at V and 4 bases at J, with 18 bases in the middle. This CDR3 comprises 15 residues. CDR3 in amino acids: CASSSEGGGGTEAFF. CDR3 coding DNA: TGCGCCAGCAGTTCCGAGGGGGGGGGCGGCACTGAAGCTTTCTTT.

This clonotype has a count of ten or more. The V gene is TRBV11-2, the J gene TRBJ1-1; TRBD1 might be the D (6 bases). Deletions cut 4 bases from V and 3 bases from J, with 12 bases between. Germline V CDR1 and CDR2: SGHAT, FQNNGV. The CDR3 runs 14 residues. CDR3 loop: CASSSQGTDTEAFF. In DNA, the CDR3 is TGTGCCAGCAGCTCACAGGGTACGGACACTGAAGCTTTCTTT.

This clonotype was observed at least ten times. This chain links TRBV28 with TRBJ2-7; 7 bases fit TRBD1. The CDR3 length is 14 residues. The junction had 13 bases not matched to a gene; V was cut back by 11 bases and J by 3 bases. The germline CDR1 and CDR2 sequences are MDHEN and SYDVKM. The DNA of the CDR3 is TGTGCCGCCCAAGGCGAAGGGGGCGTCTACGAGCAGTACTTC. Encoded protein: CAAQGEGGVYEQYF.

This clonotype occurred many times. This chain joins TRBV5-6 and TRBJ1-6; D is possibly TRBD1 (5 bases). Per germline, CDR1 SGHDT and CDR2 YYEEEE. Trimming left V 4 bases short and J 10 bases short, with 9 bases between. The CDR3 is 12 amino acids. Written as DNA, the CDR3 is TGTGCCAGCAGCCGTTGGGGGTCACCCCTCCACTTT. This sequence encodes CASSRWGSPLHF.

This chain connects TRBV6-1 to TRBJ2-7; no clear D gene. This CDR3 spans 10 amino acids. The germline CDR1 and CDR2 sequences are MNHNS and SASEGT. V was cut by 11 bases and J by 5 bases, with 10 bases left in between. In nucleotides, the CDR3 is TGTGCCCCCGACCCCGACGAGCAGTACTTC. Translating gives CAPDPDEQYF.

The chain recombines TRBV14 with TRBJ2-1; a weak D match, TRBD1 (5 bases). This CDR3 comprises 16 residues. V lost 0 bases to trimming and J lost 3 bases, with 12 bases between them. Per germline, CDR1 SGHDN and CDR2 FVKESK. CDR3: CASSQDRGRDYNEQFF. The DNA of the CDR3 is TGTGCCAGCAGCCAAGATCGCGGCAGGGACTACAATGAGCAGTTCTTC.

In its sample, this clonotype was seen a few times. This sequence joins TRBV18 and TRBJ1-2; no clear D gene. Germline V gene lookup returns CDR1 KGHSH and CDR2 LQKENI. The CDR3 is made up of 14 amino acids. V was pared by 0 bases and J by 4 bases, with 9 bases between. CDR3 loop: CASSPPTLFYGYTF. DNA of the CDR3: TGTGCCAGCTCACCACCGACCCTGTTCTATGGCTACACCTTC.

The table lists this clonotype with many counts. The chain couples TRBV6-5 to TRBJ2-1; weak D call: TRBD2 (5 bases). Trimming took off 1 base at V and 4 bases at J, with 5 bases between the two ends. Looked up from germline, CDR1 is MNHEY and CDR2 is SVGAGI. CDR3 size: 13 residues. CDR3 DNA sequence: TGTGCCAGCAGTTACTGGACTTACAATGAGCAGTTCTTC. Encoded protein: CASSYWTYNEQFF.

Ten or more counts support this clonotype. The chain is built from TRBV7-8 and TRBJ1-1; unclear D gene. The germline V and J ends were trimmed by 1 base and 0 bases, with 6 bases remaining between them. Germline V gene data show CDR1 as SGHVS and CDR2 as FQNEAQ. CDR3 length: 14 residues. CDR3 sequence (DNA): TGTGCCAGCAGCTTAGTTGCGATGAACACTGAAGCTTTCTTT. Translation gives CASSLVAMNTEAFF. Full variable domain (missing parts from reference TRBV7-8 and TRBJ1-1): GAGVSQSPRYKVAKRGQDVALRCDPISGHVSLFWYQQALGQGPEFLTYFQNEAQLDKSGLPSDRFFAERPEGSVSTLKIQRTQQEDSAVYLCASSLVAMNTEAFFGQGTRLTVV.

The chain recombines TRBV28 with TRBJ2-6; 9 bases fit TRBD1. V was clipped by 6 bases and J by 3 bases; unmatched bases: 9. Germline V gene data show CDR1 as MDHEN and CDR2 as SYDVKM. The CDR3 length is 17 residues. The CDR3 region is CASREPGTGYGANVLTF. In DNA form, the CDR3 reads TGTGCCAGCAGAGAGCCCGGGACAGGGTATGGGGCCAACGTCCTGACTTTC.

V and J are TRBV18 and TRBJ1-1; D call uncertain. This CDR3 comprises 12 residues. The germline CDR1 and CDR2 sequences are KGHSH and LQKENI. The ends were cut back, 9 bases at V and 7 bases at J, with 15 bases in the middle. The CDR3 DNA sequence: TGTGCCAGTCGTACGGAGCGGTTTGAAGCTTTCTTT. It yields the protein CASRTERFEAFF. Complete variable domain (other parts from reference TRBV18 and TRBJ1-1): NAGVMQNPRHLVRRRGQEARLRCSPMKGHSHVYWYRQLPEEGLKFMVYLQKENIIDESGMPKERFSAEFPKEGPSILRIQQVVRGDSAAYFCASRTERFEAFFGQGTRLTVV.

The count of this clonotype is one. A much larger clone is a single base away; this may be a read error. This chain connects TRBV2 to TRBJ2-7, with TRBD2 identical over 10 bases. CDR1 SNHLY and CDR2 FYNNEI come from the germline V gene. This CDR3 contains 16 residues. The chain's CDR3 is CASSDPSSGSLYEQHF. As DNA, the CDR3 is TGTGCCAGCAGTGATCCCTCTAGCGGGAGTTTATACGAGCAGCACTTC.

This clonotype was counted ten times or more. The chain carries TRBV18 and TRBJ1-4, with TRBD1 matching over 10 bases. The germline gives CDR1 KGHSH, CDR2 LQKENI. There are 17 residues in the CDR3. J lost 5 bases, V lost 0 bases, and 6 bases had no gene match. DNA of the CDR3: TGTGCCAGCTCACCACCGAGGACAGGGGGTGGAAATGAAAAACTGTTTTTT. Protein: CASSPPRTGGGNEKLFF.